A selection of T cell receptor beta chains follows, all from one sample in a study of T cells in Graves' hyperthyroidism and ophthalmopathy. Via MiXCR, TCRdb re-called the multiplex PCR reads, giving one row per CDR3 protein. The table shows a few hundred thousand distinct CDR3 sequences, with around 22% occurring only once. Sample: blood. These receptor sequences come from a man between 25 and 39 years old with Graves' ophthalmopathy. Each CDR3 is given with its conserved first and last residue. Fields, in order: V gene, CDR3 protein.

TRBV6-1 CASSPSVLTDTQYF
TRBV20-1 CSAREGGQVNTEAFF
TRBV5-1 CASSFAGRSSYNEQFF
TRBV6-1 CASSLGRNEQYF
TRBV28 CASSLFTEAFF
TRBV5-4 CASSWSWGADTQYF
TRBV7-2 CASSFAGQERNIQYF
TRBV28 CASIGAVNRVRNSPLHF
TRBV11-3 CASSLGQGVTEAFF
TRBV20-1 CSARDFKRDLSYEQYF
TRBV5-1 CASSLLPGTEDLAYEQYF
TRBV12-3/TRBV12-4 CASSIQGETSTDTQYF
TRBV7-9 CASSLDGGGRSKNIQYF
TRBV7-9 CASSLGRDRAREKLFF
TRBV6-6 CASSYPGQGSYGYTF
TRBV16 CASSTFVSYEQYF
TRBV5-1 CASSPGTASYEQYF
TRBV28 CASRYTIQRTSADTQYF
TRBV28 CASSIPTGGKDEQYF
TRBV12-3/TRBV12-4 CASSLPRDGYGELFF
TRBV6-1 CASRTPTGAGELFF
TRBV30 CAWSPNSYEQYF
TRBV5-1 CASSFPGGVEQYF
TRBV2 CASSKGGDEQYF
TRBV13 CASSFEGSSGANVLTF
TRBV14 CASSQVGVDEQYF
TRBV28 CASSPSDQPQHF
TRBV11-3 CASSFRWIYPNTEAFF
TRBV4-1 CASSHPGLSYGYTF
TRBV28 CASSPPTGRQPQHF
TRBV30 CAWTRTENTEAFF
TRBV6-1 CASSSLRERVDEQFF
TRBV28 CASSFRGSNQPQHF
TRBV7-9 CASSSSGETQYF
TRBV27 CASSFGRTNYGYTF